One and the same sample provided the 30 T cell receptor beta chains below, sequenced in a study of T cell responses to AZD1222 COVID-19 vaccine. Assay: immunoSEQ multiplex PCR; the TCRdb copy retains only in-frame clones and omits some. In the table there are some 140,000 clones, 88% of which are singletons. The sequencing used peripheral blood, collected 28 days after the second AZD1222 dose. All receptors derive from an adult who received the AZD1222 COVID-19 vaccine.

The V call is TRBV7-2, the J call TRBJ2-5, with TRBD2 identical over 12 bases. Losses at the gene ends were 5 bases for V and 13 bases for J; bases not matched to a gene: 5. CDR3 size: 12 residues. Per the germline V gene, CDR1 is SGHTA and CDR2 is FQGNSA. The CDR3 DNA sequence: TGTGCCAGCAGCACTACTAGCGGGGGGCTGTACTTC. As protein: CASSTTSGGLYF.

The V and J genes are TRBV28 and TRBJ1-4; 9 bases align to TRBD1. There are 14 residues in the CDR3. With V trimmed by 10 bases and J by 5 bases, 8 bases remained unmatched. Germline CDR1 reads MDHEN; CDR2 reads SYDVKM. The CDR3 DNA sequence: TGTGCCACTAACACAGGGGGCGGGAATGAAAAACTGTTTTTT. Its protein is CATNTGGGNEKLFF.

The chain links TRBV10-2 to TRBJ2-3; 9 positions agree with TRBD2. CDR1 is WSHSY, CDR2 SAAADI, per germline. The CDR3 extends over 16 amino acids. The V gene end was trimmed by 7 bases and the J gene end by 3 bases; junction bases not matched to a gene: 11. CDR3 sequence: CASTGIAGEGTDTQYF. The CDR3 DNA follows: TGCGCCAGCACGGGGATAGCGGGGGAGGGTACAGATACGCAGTATTTT.

This clone was seen just once. The gene calls are TRBV15 and TRBJ1-5; 7 nucleotides agree with TRBD1. The CDR3 has 15 amino acids. Trimming removed 0 bases from V and 5 bases from J; junction bases left unmatched: 4. Germline values: CDR1 LNHNV, CDR2 YYDKDF (reference sequence). For the CDR3, the DNA is TGTGCCACCAGCAGAGATGGACAGGAGTATCAGCCCCAGCATTTT. Encoded protein: CATSRDGQEYQPQHF.

J is TRBJ1-1 and V is TRBV27; D gene uncertain. V lost 8 bases to trimming and J lost 4 bases, with 14 bases between them. There are 13 residues in the CDR3. Germline V gene sequence: CDR1 MNHEY, CDR2 SMNVEV (reference sequence). CDR3: CASGLTVLTEAFF. CDR3 in DNA: TGTGCCAGCGGGCTGACTGTTCTCACTGAAGCTTTCTTT.

V usage is TRBV7-2 and J usage is TRBJ1-1; D uncertain. Trimming cost V 2 bases and J 2 bases, with 9 bases left between them. Germline V gives CDR1 SGHTA, CDR2 FQGNSA. The CDR3 totals 14 residues. Here the CDR3 DNA reads TGTGCCAGCAGCTTACTTTTGTTCAACACTGAAGCTTTCTTT. Its protein is CASSLLLFNTEAFF.

V gene TRBV19 combines with J gene TRBJ2-1; 10 bases align to TRBD2. V trimming: 3 bases; J trimming: 2 bases; junction bases outside the gene matches: 1. Germline V gene sequence: CDR1 LNHDA, CDR2 SQIVND (reference sequence). CDR3 length equals 15 residues. CDR3 nucleotides: TGTGCCAGTAGTATCGGACTAGCGGCCTACAATGAGCAGTTCTTC. It specifies CASSIGLAAYNEQFF.

The rearrangement uses TRBV4-1 and TRBJ1-4, with a weak D call TRBD1 (5 bases). Trimming took off 0 bases at V and 6 bases at J, with 17 bases between the two ends. CDR1 is MGHRA and CDR2 is YSYEKL in the germline V gene. The CDR3 spans 17 residues. The CDR3 here is CASSQDTPGRAHEKLFF. As DNA, the CDR3 is TGCGCCAGCAGCCAAGATACCCCGGGACGAGCCCATGAAAAACTGTTTTTT.

This clone is a singleton in its sample. V gene TRBV11-2 combines with J gene TRBJ1-6, with TRBD1 matching 9 bases. The CDR3 totals 16 residues. Per the germline V gene, CDR1 is SGHAT and CDR2 is FQNNGV. V was pared by 5 bases and J by 10 bases, with 12 bases of the junction left unmatched. CDR3 region: CASSPPEETGGSPLHF. As DNA, the CDR3 is TGTGCCAGCAGCCCCCCCGAGGAGACAGGGGGATCACCCCTCCACTTT.

A single count supports this clone. The chain is built from TRBV19 and TRBJ2-7, with D unclear. V was cut by 4 bases and J by 4 bases, with 5 bases left in between. CDR3 length equals 11 residues. The germline CDR1 and CDR2 sequences are LNHDA and SQIVND (reference sequence). As DNA, the CDR3 is TGTGCCAGTAGTAACGAATACGAGCAGTACTTC. Translating gives CASSNEYEQYF.

The table lists this clone with a few counts. The chain has TRBV30 and TRBJ1-1; 9 bases are shared with TRBD1. CDR1 is GTSNPN and CDR2 is SVGIG in the germline V gene (reference sequence). The CDR3 is 14 amino acids. V lost 2 bases to trimming and J lost 7 bases; unmatched junction nucleotides: 8. The CDR3 loop is CAWSKGQGTVEAFF. The CDR3 nucleotides are TGTGCCTGGAGTAAGGGACAGGGAACAGTTGAAGCTTTCTTT.

This sequence joins TRBV2 and TRBJ2-3, with 8 bases aligning to TRBD1. The V and J ends lost 6 bases and 2 bases, in that order; junction bases with no gene match: 10. Germline V CDR1 and CDR2: SNHLY, FYNNEI. The CDR3 has 16 residues. CDR3 bases: TGTGCCAGCAGACGAGGACAGGGTACAAACACAGATACGCAGTATTTT. This encodes CASRRGQGTNTDTQYF.

The chain combines TRBV29-1 with TRBJ1-2; no reliable D call. Germline V gives CDR1 SQVTM, CDR2 ANQGSEA. Trimming stripped 7 bases from V and 0 bases from J, with 9 bases between. This CDR3 spans 12 amino acids. As DNA, the CDR3 is TGCAGCGCGAGGACCGCTAACTATGGCTACACCTTC. Translation gives CSARTANYGYTF.

This chain connects TRBV3-1 (or the pseudogene TRBV3-2) to TRBJ1-3; D uncertain. This CDR3 is built from 14 residues. Germline CDR1 reads LGHDT; CDR2 reads YNNKEL (reference sequence). Between the trimmed V and J ends, which lost 3 bases and 4 bases, there was a span of 10 bases. The CDR3 DNA is TGTGCCAGCAGCCAGGGTTTGGGAGGAAACACCATATATTTT. Amino acid sequence: CASSQGLGGNTIYF.

This CDR3 is CASSSTSGTGETQYF. The CDR3 DNA sequence: TGTGCCAGCAGCTCTACATCCGGGACAGGAGAGACCCAGTACTTC. The V call is TRBV5-4, the J call TRBJ2-5, with 8 bases aligning to TRBD1. This CDR3 is built from 15 residues. Losses at the gene ends were 3 bases for V and 4 bases for J; bases not matched to a gene: 8. CDR1 is SGHNT, CDR2 YYREEE, per germline (reference sequence).

V gene TRBV3-1 (or the pseudogene TRBV3-2) combines with J gene TRBJ2-1, with 11 bases that match TRBD2. This CDR3 is built from 14 residues. V dropped 1 base and J dropped 10; count of bases not matched to a gene: 3. CDR1 is LGHDT and CDR2 is YNNKEL in the germline V gene (reference sequence). The CDR3 reads CASSQGLAGGEQFF. The CDR3 DNA follows: TGTGCCAGCAGCCAAGGGCTAGCGGGGGGAGAGCAGTTCTTC.

This sequence joins TRBV30 and TRBJ1-3; a possible D gene is TRBD1 (6 bases). The CDR3 length is 15 residues. The ends were cut back, 3 bases at V and 0 bases at J, with 12 bases in the middle. Per the germline V gene, CDR1 is GTSNPN and CDR2 is SVGIG (reference sequence). CDR3 region: CAWRNTGSSGNTIYF. The CDR3 region has the DNA TGTGCCTGGAGAAATACAGGGTCCTCTGGAAACACCATATATTTT.

In this sample, this clone turned up once. The chain links TRBV6-1 to TRBJ2-7; D is unresolved. The V gene lost 2 bases and the J gene lost 2 bases, with 4 bases spanning the gap. Germline V CDR1 and CDR2: MNHNS, SASEGT. This CDR3 is built from 12 residues. The CDR3 spells CASSELTYEQYF. CDR3 in DNA: TGTGCCAGCAGTGAACTGACCTACGAGCAGTACTTC.

The J gene is TRBJ1-6, the V gene TRBV7-9, with D possibly TRBD1 on 5 matching bases. V shed 3 bases and J shed 7 bases, with 10 bases lying between them. The germline gives CDR1 SEHNR, CDR2 FQNEAQ (reference sequence). This CDR3 spans 14 amino acids. Here the CDR3 reads CASSFREPNSPLHF. The DNA of the CDR3 is TGTGCCAGCAGCTTCAGGGAGCCCAATTCACCCCTCCACTTT.

This clone was detected only once. V is TRBV9 and J is TRBJ1-2; TRBD1 matches 9 bases. CDR1 and CDR2 (germline): SGDLS, YYNGEE. The length of the CDR3 is 14 residues. V gave up 3 bases and J gave up 5 bases; unmatched junction bases: 5. Here the CDR3 DNA reads TGTGCCAGCAGCGCGGGACAGGGAGGTTATGGCTACACCTTC. Its translation is CASSAGQGGYGYTF.

The chain links TRBV2 to TRBJ1-1, with D possibly TRBD1 on 5 matching bases. From germline, CDR1 is SNHLY and CDR2 FYNNEI. The V end lost 7 bases, the J end lost 0 bases, and 9 bases lay between the germline ends. The CDR3 length is 13 residues. CDR3 protein: CASKVDMNTEAFF. As DNA, the CDR3 is TGTGCCAGCAAGGTGGACATGAACACTGAAGCTTTCTTT.

J is TRBJ2-1 and V is TRBV5-1, with 13 bases matching TRBD2. V gave up 4 bases and J gave up 8 bases; unmatched junction bases: 6. The CDR3 loop spans 15 amino acids. Germline assignment: CDR1 SGHRS and CDR2 YFSETQ. The CDR3 here is CASSPGTSGDYEQFF. CDR3 bases: TGCGCCAGCAGCCCCGGGACTAGCGGGGACTATGAGCAGTTCTTC.

The chain couples TRBV6-5 to TRBJ1-4; 8 bases are shared with TRBD1. Per the germline V gene, CDR1 is MNHEY and CDR2 is SVGAGI. J gave up 8 bases and V 0 bases, and 5 bases lay outside the gene matches. The CDR3 totals 15 residues. In DNA form, the CDR3 reads TGTGCCAGCAGTTACTCGGGGACAGGCAGGGAAAAACTGTTTTTT. This encodes CASSYSGTGREKLFF.

The chain links TRBV2 to TRBJ2-3; the match to TRBD1 covers 12 bases. The CDR3 covers 15 residues. Germline values: CDR1 SNHLY, CDR2 FYNNEI. The junction had 8 bases not matched to a gene; V was cut back by 6 bases and J by 7 bases. The chain's CDR3 is CASRGDRGPLYTQYF. As DNA, the CDR3 is TGTGCCAGCAGAGGGGACAGGGGGCCTTTATATACGCAGTATTTT.

This rearrangement joins TRBV27 to TRBJ1-6; 9 nucleotides match TRBD1. This CDR3 has 16 residues. Germline CDR1 MNHEY, CDR2 SMNVEV (reference sequence). J lost 7 bases, V lost 2 bases, and 6 bases had no gene match. The CDR3 here is CASSLDGTGSNSPLHF. CDR3 bases: TGTGCCAGCAGTTTAGACGGGACAGGGTCCAATTCACCCCTCCACTTT.

The J gene is TRBJ2-1, the V gene TRBV5-4; D not certain. Germline loops: CDR1 SGHNT, CDR2 YYREEE (reference sequence). V dropped 4 bases and J dropped 8 bases, with 19 bases sitting between them. The CDR3 is 15 residues long. CDR3 amino acids: CASSRASRLDHEQFF. Here the CDR3 DNA reads TGTGCCAGCAGCCGGGCTAGTAGGTTGGACCATGAGCAGTTCTTC.

The chain employs TRBV6-5 and TRBJ2-2; TRBD2 matches 9 bases. Per the germline V gene, CDR1 is MNHEY and CDR2 is SVGAGI. The CDR3 sequence is 15 residues long. The trim removed 5 bases at V and 2 bases at J, leaving 3 bases unmatched. The CDR3 spells CASSTGTSNTGELFF. CDR3 nucleotides: TGTGCCAGCAGTACCGGGACTAGCAACACCGGGGAGCTGTTTTTT.

The count of this clone is one. The chain's CDR3 is CASSLLSLLFGGYTF. CDR3 nucleotide sequence: TGTGCCAGCAGTTTATTGAGTTTACTCTTCGGTGGCTACACCTTC. V usage is TRBV27 and J usage is TRBJ1-2; D gene ambiguous. CDR3 length: 15 residues. With 1 base removed from V and 7 bases from J, the gap between germline ends came to 16 bases. The V gene's germline CDR1 is MNHEY and CDR2 SMNVEV (reference sequence).

The CDR3, as DNA: TGTGCCACCAGTAGTAGAGGACAGGGAACCTACGAGCAGTACTTC. Its translation: CATSSRGQGTYEQYF. This chain uses TRBV15 with TRBJ2-7; the match to TRBD1 covers 8 bases. This CDR3 is 15 amino acids long. Trimming removed 6 bases from V and 2 bases from J; junction bases left unmatched: 9. Germline V gives CDR1 LNHNV, CDR2 YYDKDF (reference sequence).

A single count supports this clone. The chain carries TRBV6-5 and TRBJ1-1; possibly TRBD1 for D (5 bases). Trimming took 6 bases from V and 5 from J, leaving 16 bases between them. There are 14 residues in the CDR3. CDR1 is MNHEY, CDR2 SVGAGI, per germline. The CDR3 nucleotides are TGTGCCAGCAGCCGAGGGGACGGGGGGACTGAAGCTTTCTTT. It is translated as CASSRGDGGTEAFF.